The source of this TCR beta chain is a study of vaccination effects on CD4 cells after COVID-19. This clone appeared a single time. Antigen: not known. General study points: Few convalescent patients, and no early post-infection timepoints, were available to the study. Healthy vaccinees' vaccine-induced clones included only 1 of 255 cross-reacting with common cold coronaviruses.

Antigen-specific CD4+ T cells were expanded (with viral peptide pools) by the ViraFEST assay ahead of sequencing. The authors isolated CD4+ T cells after nine to eleven days of culture. Nucleocapsid antibodies stayed negative before and after vaccination, showing no earlier SARS-CoV-2 infection. Around 2.2 million PBMC per well received approximately 11 IU/ml IL-2 and approximately 11 ug/ml peptides in culture. The CDR3 runs 11 residues. Germline V lookup: CDR1 DFQATT, CDR2 SNEGSKA (reference sequence). Trimming pared 3 bases from V and 6 bases from J, leaving 9 bases between. The table came from immunoSEQ multiplex PCR; TCRdb's copy has only in-frame clones and leaves some out. The sample includes 20,000 to 25,000 clones, around three quarters of them seen just once.

The genes are TRBV20-1 and TRBJ2-7, with D possibly TRBD2 on 5 matching bases. The source is a human donor who received a COVID-19 vaccine. This specimen was CD4+ T cells from PBMCs cultured with HCoV-NL63 spike peptides, taken before COVID-19 vaccination. CDR3 nucleotides: TGCAGTGCTAGTGCTAGCCGCGAGCAGTACTTC. Its translation is CSASASREQYF.